The rows below give T cell receptor beta chains drawn from one sample of a study of Ad26.COV2.S vaccination and SARS-CoV-2 variants. TCRdb's copy holds only in-frame clones and misses some; the assay was immunoSEQ multiplex PCR. The sample includes 400,000 or so clones, 75% to 90% of them seen just once. The sample here was peripheral blood, taken in a trial of Ad26.COV2.S vaccine versus placebo. These receptors all stem from a person aged 18 to 65 who received the Ad26.COV2.S COVID-19 vaccine or a placebo. The CDR3 runs from the conserved cysteine through the conserved F or W. A D gene is named only where the DNA matches it firmly. Expanded clones get a size class; other rows say once, few or many, or leave the size out.

D gene,clone size,V gene,J gene,CDR3 DNA,CDR3 protein
-,-,TRBV10-3,TRBJ1-1,TGTGCCATCAGTGACGACGTTAACACTGAAGCTTTCTTT,CAISDDVNTEAFF
TRBD1,-,TRBV13,TRBJ1-1,TGTGCCAGCAGCTTAGTGAGGGGGCGACTCCCGGGCACTGAAGCTTTCTTT,CASSLVRGRLPGTEAFF
-,-,TRBV7-2,TRBJ1-2,TGTGCCAGCAGCTTACTACGGTCCGCCAGGACCATTCGGGGCTACACCTTC,CASSLLRSARTIRGYTF
-,-,TRBV20-1,TRBJ1-6,TGCAGTGCTAGTGGGGGCAATAATTCACCCCTCCACTTT,CSASGGNNSPLHF
-,-,TRBV4-1,TRBJ1-3,TGCGCCAGCAGCCCGACGGTAATCGGAAACACCATATATTTT,CASSPTVIGNTIYF
TRBD2,-,TRBV4-2,TRBJ2-3,TGTGCCAGCAGCCAAGGCGAGAGACGGGGGGGCCTTGCAGATACGCAGTATTTT,CASSQGERRGGLADTQYF
-,few,TRBV11-2,TRBJ2-3,TGTGCCAGCAGCTTAGTTGGAGATACGCAGTATTTT,CASSLVGDTQYF
-,-,TRBV5-1,TRBJ1-2,TGCGCCAGCAGCTCGACTACGGAGAGGGGTATCTATGGCTACACCTTC,CASSSTTERGIYGYTF
-,-,TRBV9,TRBJ2-1,TGTGCCAGCAGCGTAGGAGTAGCAAATGAGCAGTTCTTC,CASSVGVANEQFF
TRBD1,-,TRBV7-4,TRBJ2-5,TGTGCCAGCAGCTTACCACAGGGGCAAGAGACCCAGTACTTC,CASSLPQGQETQYF
-,-,TRBV24-1,TRBJ2-3,TGTGCCACCAGTGACACCCGGGCCAACACAGATACGCAGTATTTT,CATSDTRANTDTQYF
-,-,TRBV20-1,TRBJ2-4,TGCAGTGCTAGTGGGCAGGACCGCAACATTCAGTACTTC,CSASGQDRNIQYF
TRBD2,once,TRBV14,TRBJ2-7,TGTGCCAGCAGCCATTACGACGGGACTAGCGCCACCTACGAGCAGTACTTC,CASSHYDGTSATYEQYF
-,-,TRBV29-1,TRBJ2-5,TGCAGCGTTGAATCGGCCCGGCCCCCCCCGCGTCCAGAGACCCAGTACTTC,CSVESARPPPRPETQYF
-,many,TRBV7-2,TRBJ2-1,TGTGCCAGCAGCCTACGGACTGCTTACAATGAGCAGTTCTTC,CASSLRTAYNEQFF
TRBD2,-,TRBV10-3,TRBJ2-3,TGTGCCATCAAGCCTAGCGGGGGAGCGATCACAGATACGCAGTATTTT,CAIKPSGGAITDTQYF
-,once,TRBV19,TRBJ2-2,TGTGCCAGTAGTATTGTGGCGGCCGGGGAGCTGTTTTTT,CASSIVAAGELFF
TRBD2,-,TRBV5-6,TRBJ2-7,TGTGCCAGCAGCTCGGGACTAGCGGCACTCCACGAGCAGTACTTC,CASSSGLAALHEQYF
-,-,TRBV6-5,TRBJ1-1,TGTGCCAGCAGTTACTCTCCGGGGACTGAAGCTTTCTTT,CASSYSPGTEAFF
-,-,TRBV2,TRBJ1-2,TGTGCCAGCAGCGCCACCAACTATGGCTACACCTTC,CASSATNYGYTF
-,-,TRBV19,TRBJ2-1,TGTGCCAGTAGTCAACGAAACAATGAGCAGTTCTTC,CASSQRNNEQFF
-,-,TRBV7-9,TRBJ1-1,TGTGCCAGCAGCTTATCGGGGACACCCCAGGGAACTGAAGCTTTCTTT,CASSLSGTPQGTEAFF
-,-,TRBV5-1,TRBJ2-1,TGCGCCAGCGCCCTCTCGACTAGTAATGAGCAGTTCTTC,CASALSTSNEQFF
TRBD1,-,TRBV2,TRBJ2-5,TGTGCCAGCAGTCCCCAGTTAAGACAGACAGGGGGCAGAGAGACCCAGTACTTC,CASSPQLRQTGGRETQYF
-,-,TRBV4-1,TRBJ1-5,TGCGCCAGCAGCCAAGTCACGGCCAGGGGTAATCAGCCCCAGCATTTT,CASSQVTARGNQPQHF
-,-,TRBV15,TRBJ1-2,TGTGCCACCAGCAGAGAGGCAGGGGAGGGCTACACCTTC,CATSREAGEGYTF
-,once,TRBV19,TRBJ2-3,TGTGCCAGTAGACCCTCCGGATTGCACCACACAGATACGCAGTATTTT,CASRPSGLHHTDTQYF
-,-,TRBV27,TRBJ1-2,TGTGCCAGCAGTCCCCGTGAAGGGCGACTCTATGGCTACACCTTC,CASSPREGRLYGYTF
-,-,TRBV7-2,TRBJ2-5,TGTGCCAGCAGCTTAAATTGGCAGACCCAGTACTTC,CASSLNWQTQYF
-,-,TRBV7-9,TRBJ2-7,TGTGCCAGCAGCTTAGGAGGTTGGAAGGCCCCAGAAGAATACGAGCAGTACTTC,CASSLGGWKAPEEYEQYF
-,once,TRBV7-8,TRBJ1-2,TGTGCCAGCAGCCCCACGACAGACTATGGCTACACCTTC,CASSPTTDYGYTF
-,-,TRBV9,TRBJ2-5,TGTGCCAGCAGCGTAGCTCCAGGGGTCGGTCAAGAGACCCAGTACTTC,CASSVAPGVGQETQYF
TRBD1,once,TRBV2,TRBJ2-1,TGTGCCAGCAGTGGGTCGGGACAGGGAGGCAATGAGCAGTTCTTC,CASSGSGQGGNEQFF
TRBD1,-,TRBV6-2/TRBV6-3,TRBJ2-3,TGTGCCAGCAGTCTCGACAGGGAACGAGGCCCCACAGATACGCAGTATTTT,CASSLDRERGPTDTQYF
-,-,TRBV5-1,TRBJ1-2,TGCGCCAGCAGCTCCGGAGGGATTGCGGACGGCTACACCTTC,CASSSGGIADGYTF
TRBD2,-,TRBV9,TRBJ2-1,TGTGCCAGCAGCGTTAGCGGGGGGGCGTTTGGCAATGAGCAGTTCTTC,CASSVSGGAFGNEQFF